This T cell receptor (beta chain) was sequenced during a study of post-analysis software for immune sequencing data. Study as a whole: Disease trajectories encompassed relapsing-remitting, secondary progressive and progressive-relapsing multiple sclerosis. General study points: Elevated frequency relative to controls characterized several TRBV segments in patients, TRBV5-6, TRBV5-1 and TRBV20-1 among them.

Prepared libraries of TCR beta cDNA carried unique molecular identifiers. One entry per CDR3 protein, called by TCRdb with MiXCR from the PCR reads. The sample has 400,000 to 500,000 distinct CDR3 sequences; approximately 39% are singletons. The germline CDR1 and CDR2 sequences are SGHRS and YFSETQ. Trimming took off 3 bases at V and 2 bases at J, with 17 bases between the two ends. The CDR3 is made up of 16 amino acids. Points on this clonotype: Its target is unknown.

The specimen was blood. The rearrangement joins TRBV5-1 to TRBJ2-5, with D possibly matching TRBD1 (6 bases). The clonotype comes from a girl aged 2-9 years with multiple sclerosis. CDR3 sequence (DNA): TGCGCCAGCAGCTCCCCCTCCTCGGACAGTCAAGAGACCCAGTACTTC. Amino acid sequence: CASSSPSSDSQETQYF.